By sample fraction, the clone carrying this T cell receptor beta chain is medium-sized. These data belong to a study of T-cell reconstitution after alpha-beta-depleted transplantation in children. V lost 2 bases to trimming and J lost 7 bases, with 6 bases between them. Looked up from germline, CDR1 is SGHRS and CDR2 is YFSETQ. This CDR3 comprises 12 residues. Unique molecular identifiers featured in how the TCRbeta library was prepared. TCRdb processed the PCR reads anew with MiXCR; each CDR3 protein has one entry. The table has a few hundred thousand distinct CDR3 sequences, about 9.2% seen once. This clonotype originated in a human donor who donated a stem cell graft to a child with acute lymphoblastic leukemia. The material was PBMCs from the stem cell graft donor, obtained from the stem cell graft. This chain links TRBV5-1 with TRBJ2-2; D is uncertain. CDR3 DNA: TGCGCCAGCAGCTTTGCAGACGGGGAGCTGTTTTTT. It is translated as CASSFADGELFF. The variable domain in full, completed from reference TRBV5-1 and TRBJ2-2, reads KAGVTQTPRYLIKTRGQQVTLSCSPISGHRSVSWYQQTPGQGLQFLFEYFSETQRNKGNFPGRFSGRQFSNSRSEMNVSTLELGDSALYLCASSFADGELFFGEGSRLTVL.